Below, 24 T cell receptor beta chains from the same sample are listed, as sequenced in a study of T cells in Graves' hyperthyroidism and ophthalmopathy. Amplification targeted TCR beta CDR3 regions from RNA transcripts. The HTBI set primed first-round TCR CDR3 RT-PCR. TCRdb independently ran MiXCR on the multiplex PCR reads; one entry per CDR3 protein. The repertoire holds around 380,000 distinct CDR3 sequences, with about 13% as singletons. Sequenced material: blood. These receptors came from a man aged 25 to 45 with Graves' hyperthyroidism that later progressed to Graves' ophthalmopathy.

This clonotype was recorded at least ten times. This chain joins TRBV10-1 and TRBJ1-4, with 7 bases identical to TRBD1. The germline V gene has CDR1 WNHNN and CDR2 SYGVQD (reference sequence). V trimming: 5 bases; J trimming: 6 bases; junction bases outside the gene matches: 6. This CDR3 has 14 amino acids. CDR3 nucleotide sequence: TGCGCCAGCAGTCCTGACAGGGTCGATGAAAAACTGTTTTTT. Protein product: CASSPDRVDEKLFF.

This clonotype occurred many times. The rearrangement uses TRBV12-3 or TRBV12-4 and TRBJ2-1, with 11 nucleotides matching TRBD2. The CDR3 totals 15 residues. V shed 10 bases, J shed 7 bases, and the junction held 12 bases outside the gene matches. The CDR3 sequence: CATGSGGASGNEQFF. The CDR3 DNA reads TGTGCCACCGGTAGCGGGGGGGCTTCTGGGAATGAGCAGTTCTTC.

The genes are TRBV20-1 and TRBJ2-7, with TRBD1 as a possible D gene (5 bases). The CDR3 sequence is 11 residues long. Per the germline V gene, CDR1 is DFQATT and CDR2 is SNEGSKA (reference sequence). The CDR3 reads CSVGAAYEQYF. CDR3 bases: TGCAGCGTTGGGGCTGCCTACGAGCAGTACTTC.

This clonotype was observed at least ten times. The chain combines TRBV30 with TRBJ1-1, with D tentatively TRBD1 (5 bases). The ends were cut back, 0 bases at V and 3 bases at J, with 14 bases in the middle. The CDR3 is 15 amino acids. CDR1 and CDR2 from the germline V gene are GTSNPN and SVGIG (reference sequence). In nucleotides, the CDR3 is TGTGCCTGGAGTGTAACGGGGGTGAGTGACACTGAAGCTTTCTTT. Amino acids: CAWSVTGVSDTEAFF.

This clonotype came up many times. V is TRBV11-3 and J is TRBJ2-2; D uncertain. This CDR3 spans 11 amino acids. Trimming removed 3 bases at V and 7 bases at J, with 3 bases between. The germline CDR1 and CDR2 sequences are SGHNT and YENEEA. CDR3 amino acids: CASSLNGELFF. The CDR3 DNA is TGTGCCAGCAGCTTGAACGGGGAGCTGTTTTTT.

This clonotype appeared many times. The chain couples TRBV28 to TRBJ1-4; D call uncertain. CDR3 length: 11 amino acids. Trimming left V 2 bases short and J 7 bases short, with 2 bases between. Germline loops: CDR1 MDHEN, CDR2 SYDVKM. The chain's CDR3 is CASSLVEKLFF. The DNA of the CDR3 is TGTGCCAGCAGTTTAGTTGAAAAACTGTTTTTT.

This clonotype was recorded many times. The chain uses TRBV10-3 and TRBJ2-2; a weak D match, TRBD1 (6 bases). This CDR3 spans 17 amino acids. V dropped 0 bases and J dropped 9 bases, with 20 bases sitting between them. CDR1 and CDR2 from the germline V gene are ENHRY and SYGVKD. The CDR3 DNA sequence: TGTGCCATCAGTGAGTCCGGGACAAAGAACGCACCGTGGGAGCTGTTTTTT. This encodes CAISESGTKNAPWELFF.

The sample holds many counts of this clonotype. This chain uses TRBV5-1 with TRBJ2-7; TRBD1 aligns across 10 bases. V gave up 4 bases and J gave up 2 bases; unmatched junction bases: 3. Germline V gene data show CDR1 as SGHRS and CDR2 as YFSETQ. The length of the CDR3 is 14 residues. CDR3 in amino acids: CASSGTGETYEQYF. CDR3 coding DNA: TGCGCCAGCAGCGGGACAGGGGAAACCTACGAGCAGTACTTC.

V gene TRBV24-1 combines with J gene TRBJ2-2; D not resolved. This CDR3 contains 18 residues. Deletions cut 3 bases from V and 5 bases from J, with 21 bases between. Germline assignment: CDR1 KGHDR and CDR2 SFDVKD. CDR3 DNA sequence: TGTGCCACCAGTGATCCCGGAGCAGCTACGAGTAGAACCGGGGAGCTGTTTTTT. Translation: CATSDPGAATSRTGELFF.

This clonotype was observed at least ten times. The rearrangement links TRBV28 to TRBJ1-4, with 10 bases identical to TRBD1. The germline V gene encodes CDR1 MDHEN and CDR2 SYDVKM. This CDR3 spans 14 amino acids. The ends lost 6 bases at V and 6 bases at J; junction bases unmatched: 4. CDR3 nucleotide sequence: TGTGCCAGCAGGTGGACAGGGGGTCATGAAAAACTGTTTTTT. Residues: CASRWTGGHEKLFF.

A few counts support this clonotype. The gene calls are TRBV5-4 and TRBJ2-2; D may be TRBD2 (6 bases). V lost 4 bases and J 6 bases, leaving 13 bases between the germline ends. CDR3 size: 14 residues. Germline lookup yields CDR1 SGHNT and CDR2 YYREEE (reference sequence). The CDR3 nucleotides are TGTGCCAGCAGCCTGGGATGGGGGGCCGGGGAGCTGTTTTTT. It is translated as CASSLGWGAGELFF. The complete variable domain, with remaining parts taken from reference TRBV5-4 and TRBJ2-2, reads ETGVTQSPTHLIKTRGQQVTLRCSSQSGHNTVSWYQQALGQGPQFIFQYYREEENGRGNFPPRFSGLQFPNYSSELNVNALELDDSALYLCASSLGWGAGELFFGEGSRLTVL.

About this clonotype: Being one base from a much bigger clone, this may be a read error. This chain links TRBV11-3 with TRBJ2-1; D is undetermined. Germline CDR1 SGHNT, CDR2 YENEEA. The ends were cut back, 3 bases at V and 1 base at J, with 10 bases in the middle. The CDR3 is 15 residues long. The CDR3 protein is CASSLLQLSYNEQFF. CDR3 nucleotide sequence: TGTGCCAGCAGCTTGCTTCAACTTTCCTACAATGAGCAGTTCTTC.

In its sample, this clonotype was seen many times. The rearrangement links TRBV28 to TRBJ1-5; D is ambiguous. Between the trimmed V and J ends, which lost 5 bases and 5 bases, there was a span of 13 bases. CDR1 is MDHEN, CDR2 SYDVKM, per germline. The CDR3 runs 14 residues. Written as DNA, the CDR3 is TGTGCCAGCAGTCTGGATCTTAGGGATCAGCCCCAGCATTTT. Its protein product is CASSLDLRDQPQHF.

The V and J genes are TRBV5-4 and TRBJ2-5; 7 nucleotides match TRBD1. CDR3 length equals 14 residues. The trim removed 3 bases at V and 2 bases at J, leaving 4 bases unmatched. The germline V gene has CDR1 SGHNT and CDR2 YYREEE (reference sequence). The CDR3 loop is CASSYIQGQETQYF. CDR3 coding DNA: TGTGCCAGCAGCTATATACAGGGGCAAGAGACCCAGTACTTC.

This clonotype was counted many times. A read error may account for a junction end that differs from germline. CDR3 nucleotide sequence: TGTGCCAGTCTCGGACAGACGTTCTATGACTACACCTTC. As protein: CASLGQTFYDYTF. This chain links TRBV7-2 with TRBJ1-2; D may be TRBD1 (6 bases). CDR3 size: 13 residues. Germline-derived CDR1 and CDR2 are SGHTA and FQGNSA.

This clonotype was seen a handful of times. A much larger clone lies a single base off, so this may be a read error. The V and J genes are TRBV7-9 and TRBJ2-1; D not resolved. CDR3 length: 16 residues. Germline V gives CDR1 SEHNR, CDR2 FQNEAQ (reference sequence). The CDR3 spells CASSRYGPVTYNERFF. The CDR3 DNA follows: TGTGCCAGCAGCCGCTACGGGCCAGTAACCTACAATGAGCGGTTCTTC.

The table lists this clonotype with a few counts. The J gene is TRBJ2-4, the V gene TRBV6-5; D remains ambiguous. In germline, CDR1 is MNHEY, CDR2 SVGAGI. Trimming removed 0 bases from V and 1 base from J, with 10 bases in between. The CDR3 covers 16 residues. The chain's CDR3 is CASSYSGLLAKNIQYF. CDR3 DNA sequence: TGTGCCAGCAGTTACTCGGGCCTTCTTGCCAAAAACATTCAGTACTTC.

The table lists this clonotype with many counts. The rearrangement joins TRBV7-8 to TRBJ2-5; TRBD2 is a possible D gene (5 bases). This CDR3 spans 14 amino acids. Trimming left V 7 bases short and J 13 bases short, with 25 bases between. The germline V gene has CDR1 SGHVS and CDR2 FQNEAQ. CDR3 DNA: TGTGCCAGCACCCCGACTGAGCTAGCCGACCCTGGGTACTTC. Protein product: CASTPTELADPGYF.

This clonotype was found many times. This chain uses TRBV10-3 with TRBJ2-3, with TRBD2 matching over 7 bases. V lost 3 bases to trimming and J lost 1 base; unmatched junction nucleotides: 13. Germline V CDR1 and CDR2: ENHRY, SYGVKD. The CDR3 covers 18 residues. The CDR3 coding sequence is TGTGCCATCAGTGACGTTACCGGAATAGCGGGCGGCACAGATACGCAGTATTTT. Translated, it gives CAISDVTGIAGGTDTQYF.

This chain uses TRBV11-2 with TRBJ2-1; TRBD1 agrees at 7 bases. Germline lookup yields CDR1 SGHAT and CDR2 FQNNGV. This CDR3 has 13 amino acids. Trimming removed 5 bases from V and 8 bases from J; junction bases left unmatched: 6. The CDR3 DNA reads TGTGCCAGCAGCAGGGGGCTGGAAGATGAGCAGTTCTTC. Translating gives CASSRGLEDEQFF.

The V call is TRBV4-1, the J call TRBJ2-7; 9 bases are shared with TRBD2. Germline V gene data show CDR1 as MGHRA and CDR2 as YSYEKL. V lost 1 base, J lost 3 bases, and 7 bases stayed unmatched. This CDR3 has 16 amino acids. CDR3 amino acids: CASSQAPGLAGYEQYF. In DNA, the CDR3 is TGCGCCAGCAGCCAAGCCCCGGGACTAGCAGGCTACGAGCAGTACTTC.

There are many counts of this clonotype. This chain uses TRBV25-1 with TRBJ1-6; the match to TRBD1 covers 9 bases. Germline assignment: CDR1 MGHDK and CDR2 SYGVNS. V was pared by 3 bases and J by 9 bases, with 3 bases of the junction left unmatched. There are 14 residues in the CDR3. The CDR3 DNA reads TGTGCCAGCAGTGATGGGACAGGGAGTTCACCCCTCCACTTT. The encoded protein is CASSDGTGSSPLHF.

Many counts were recorded for this clonotype. This chain links TRBV2 with TRBJ1-5, with TRBD1 identical over 7 bases. After removal of 6 bases from V and 6 bases from J, the junction contained 5 bases not matched to a gene. There are 13 residues in the CDR3. The germline V gene encodes CDR1 SNHLY and CDR2 FYNNEI. The CDR3 DNA is TGTGCCAGCAGCGACGACAGGGCTCAGCCCCAGCATTTT. It encodes CASSDDRAQPQHF.

This clonotype was observed at least ten times. This chain joins TRBV5-1 and TRBJ1-1, with D unresolved. Trimming shortened V by 7 bases and J by 1 base, and 14 bases separated the two germline ends. Germline CDR1 reads SGHRS; CDR2 reads YFSETQ. This CDR3 region has 14 residues. The DNA of the CDR3 is TGCGCCAGCTCGGCCCGGTGGGGGAACACTGAAGCTTTCTTT. This gives the protein CASSARWGNTEAFF.